The 22 T cell receptor beta chains listed next were all sequenced from one sample in a study of T cells in Graves' hyperthyroidism and ophthalmopathy. It was RNA transcripts that yielded the amplified TCR beta CDR3 regions. The HTBI primer set was used in a first-round RT-PCR of the TCR CDR3. TCRdb re-called the multiplex PCR reads with MiXCR, one entry per CDR3 protein. The data show over 700,000 distinct CDR3 sequences, over 15% seen once. The sample comprised blood. The receptor set was obtained from a woman between 45 and 65 years old with Graves' hyperthyroidism that later progressed to Graves' ophthalmopathy.

The chain is built from TRBV6-6 and TRBJ1-6, with D uncertain. The ends were cut back, 0 bases at V and 0 bases at J, with 12 bases in the middle. Germline V lookup: CDR1 MNHNY, CDR2 SVGAGI (reference sequence). The CDR3 covers 18 residues. Written as DNA, the CDR3 is TGTGCCAGCAGTTACTCCGGCAGCATTAGCTCCTATAATTCACCCCTCCACTTT. Protein product: CASSYSGSISSYNSPLHF.

Ten or more counts support this clonotype. An end of the junction does not agree with germline; a read error may underlie this. The genes are TRBV5-1 and TRBJ2-5, with D possibly matching TRBD2 (6 bases). Germline lookup yields CDR1 SGHRS and CDR2 YFSETQ. The CDR3 has 13 amino acids. In nucleotides, the CDR3 is TGTGCCAGCAGCTTAGCGGTTCAAGAGACCCAGTACTTC. Translated, it gives CASSLAVQETQYF.

This clonotype showed up just a few times. The chain has TRBV6-1 and TRBJ2-5, with 9 nucleotides matching TRBD1. After removal of 11 bases from V and 5 bases from J, the junction contained 9 bases not matched to a gene. The germline V gene encodes CDR1 MNHNS and CDR2 SASEGT. This CDR3 is built from 13 residues. CDR3 sequence (DNA): TGTGCCGGTACAGGGGGCTATCTCGAGACCCAGTACTTC. Translated, it gives CAGTGGYLETQYF.

This clonotype showed up just a few times. The J gene is TRBJ2-3, the V gene TRBV10-1, with D unclear. The CDR3 length is 16 residues. Germline values: CDR1 WNHNN, CDR2 SYGVQD (reference sequence). The V end was cut by 2 bases, the J end by 1 base, with 13 bases between. The CDR3: CASSERTTLGTDTQYF. DNA for the CDR3: TGCGCCAGCAGTGAGCGTACGACTCTTGGCACAGATACGCAGTATTTT.

This clonotype was seen a handful of times. CDR3 region: CASSRQPNYGYTF. The CDR3 bases are TGTGCCAGCAGCCGGCAGCCTAACTATGGCTACACCTTC. The chain employs TRBV16 and TRBJ1-2; no definite D call. Trimming took off 4 bases at V and 0 bases at J, with 6 bases between the two ends. CDR1 and CDR2 (germline): KGHSY, FQNENV. The CDR3 is 13 residues long.

This clonotype showed up many times. The chain is built from TRBV12-3 or TRBV12-4 and TRBJ1-6; TRBD1 is a possible D gene (6 bases). Trimming pared 6 bases from V and 9 bases from J, leaving 15 bases between. CDR3 length equals 14 residues. CDR3 loop: CASSRPGDGSPLHF. The CDR3 DNA reads as TGTGCCAGCAGCCGTCCAGGGGATGGTTCACCCCTCCACTTT.

The chain joins TRBV18 to TRBJ1-5; D call uncertain. Deletions cut 2 bases from V and 0 bases from J, with 11 bases between. Germline V gives CDR1 KGHSH, CDR2 LQKENI. The CDR3 consists of 16 residues. In nucleotides, the CDR3 is TGTGCCAGCTCACCAACACAGAAATATAGCAATCAGCCCCAGCATTTT. It specifies CASSPTQKYSNQPQHF.

The table lists this clonotype with a few counts. This chain joins TRBV9 and TRBJ2-1; D not resolved. CDR3 length equals 12 residues. V dropped 0 bases and J dropped 7 bases, with 5 bases sitting between them. The germline gives CDR1 SGDLS, CDR2 YYNGEE. CDR3 in DNA: TGTGCCAGCAGCGTAGGGTGGAATGAGCAGTTCTTC. The encoded protein is CASSVGWNEQFF.

This clonotype was seen a few times. V gene TRBV4-1 combines with J gene TRBJ2-2; no reliable D call. Germline loops: CDR1 MGHRA, CDR2 YSYEKL. V was cut by 0 bases and J by 5 bases, with 7 bases left in between. The CDR3 extends over 14 amino acids. The CDR3 region is CASSQESRTGELFF. The CDR3 bases are TGCGCCAGCAGCCAAGAGTCCAGGACCGGGGAGCTGTTTTTT.

This chain uses TRBV20-1 with TRBJ2-5; the match to TRBD1 covers 11 bases. The CDR3 contains 13 residues. Germline loops: CDR1 DFQATT, CDR2 SNEGSKA (reference sequence). DNA for the CDR3: TGCAGAGCCGGACAGGGGGCGCCGGAGACCCAGTACTTC. The encoded protein is CRAGQGAPETQYF.

This clonotype was seen more than once but under ten times. CDR3 nucleotide sequence: TGTGCCAGCAGTTTATTGATGGGACAGGTGGCCTACGAGCAGTACTTC. It yields the protein CASSLLMGQVAYEQYF. This rearrangement joins TRBV27 to TRBJ2-7; 8 nucleotides agree with TRBD1. Trimming cost V 1 base and J 2 bases; bases outside gene matches: 7. This CDR3 has 16 amino acids. CDR1 and CDR2 from the germline V gene are MNHEY and SMNVEV (reference sequence).

This rearrangement joins TRBV30 to TRBJ1-5; D uncertain. Trimming removed 0 bases at V and 4 bases at J, with 19 bases between. The CDR3 extends over 17 amino acids. CDR1 is GTSNPN, CDR2 SVGIG, per germline (reference sequence). CDR3 residues: CAWSVPEGGMGNQPQHF. CDR3 in DNA: TGTGCCTGGAGTGTACCGGAGGGTGGGATGGGGAATCAGCCCCAGCATTTT.

This clonotype was counted many times. V gene TRBV18 combines with J gene TRBJ1-2; D is uncertain. Between the trimmed V and J ends, which lost 2 bases and 3 bases, there was a span of 4 bases. In germline, CDR1 is KGHSH, CDR2 LQKENI. The CDR3 length is 12 residues. In DNA, the CDR3 is TGTGCCAGCTCACCAGCGGACTATGGCTACACCTTC. Translated, it gives CASSPADYGYTF. The full variable domain, completed using reference TRBV18 and TRBJ1-2, is NAGVMQNPRHLVRRRGQEARLRCSPMKGHSHVYWYRQLPEEGLKFMVYLQKENIIDESGMPKERFSAEFPKEGPSILRIQQVVRGDSAAYFCASSPADYGYTFGSGTRLTVV.

This clonotype was detected a few times. The chain joins TRBV14 to TRBJ1-6, with 7 nucleotides matching TRBD1. V gave up 1 base and J gave up 7 bases; unmatched junction bases: 4. The germline gives CDR1 SGHDN, CDR2 FVKESK. The CDR3 is made up of 15 amino acids. CDR3 region: CASSQGGTANSPLHF. CDR3 sequence (DNA): TGTGCCAGCAGCCAAGGAGGGACAGCCAATTCACCCCTCCACTTT.

The sample holds a few counts of this clonotype. In nucleotides, the CDR3 is TGTGCCAGCGGACTAGCGGATAGACAAGAGACCCAGTACTTC. It translates to CASGLADRQETQYF. The chain is built from TRBV2 and TRBJ2-5; 10 bases are a match to TRBD2. The trim removed 8 bases at V and 2 bases at J, leaving 5 bases unmatched. Germline values: CDR1 SNHLY, CDR2 FYNNEI. The CDR3 consists of 14 residues.

At least ten counts were recorded for this clonotype. This sequence joins TRBV12-3 or TRBV12-4 and TRBJ2-5; 7 nucleotides agree with TRBD1. The CDR3 is made up of 15 amino acids. The V segment lost 7 bases and the J segment 6 bases; nucleotides outside the gene matches: 14. The CDR3 loop reads CASNARGQGEKTQYF. In nucleotides, the CDR3 is TGTGCCAGCAACGCGAGGGGGCAGGGGGAGAAGACCCAGTACTTC.

The chain has TRBV4-1 and TRBJ2-5; D is possibly TRBD1 or TRBD2 (5 bases each). Germline CDR1 and CDR2: MGHRA and YSYEKL. The CDR3 has 14 residues. Trimming removed 5 bases at V and 3 bases at J, with 13 bases between. CDR3 bases: TGCGCCAGCAGCTCCCGGGACGTGGAAGAGACCCAGTACTTC. It specifies CASSSRDVEETQYF.

The gene calls are TRBV7-9 and TRBJ1-1; D call uncertain. The germline gives CDR1 SEHNR, CDR2 FQNEAQ (reference sequence). The CDR3 has 15 amino acids. V dropped 1 base and J dropped 5 bases, with 14 bases sitting between them. The CDR3 protein is CASSLEAAPSTEAFF. DNA of the CDR3: TGTGCCAGCAGCTTAGAAGCGGCCCCGAGTACTGAAGCTTTCTTT.

The V and J genes are TRBV20-1 and TRBJ2-1; D possibly corresponds to TRBD2 (7 bases). This CDR3 contains 15 residues. Germline V gives CDR1 DFQATT, CDR2 SNEGSKA (reference sequence). With 3 bases removed from V and 4 bases from J, the gap between germline ends came to 16 bases. Written as DNA, the CDR3 is TGCAGTGCTAGTCTGATCGGGGGGCCGTACAATGAGCAGTTCTTC. Amino acids: CSASLIGGPYNEQFF.

Ten or more counts support this clonotype. The rearrangement links TRBV6-1 to TRBJ2-1; TRBD2 matches at 16 bases. Germline CDR1 and CDR2: MNHNS and SASEGT. This CDR3 is 18 amino acids long. Trimming at V came to 6 bases and at J to 0 bases, leaving 5 bases not matched to a gene. The CDR3 DNA sequence: TGTGCCAGCAGGGGGACTAGCGGGGGGGAGAGCTCCTACAATGAGCAGTTCTTC. Translated: CASRGTSGGESSYNEQFF.

This clonotype came up a few times. The gene calls are TRBV5-1 and TRBJ2-1, with 16 bases aligning to TRBD2. J lost 9 bases, V lost 4 bases, and 7 bases had no gene match. CDR1 and CDR2 from the germline V gene are SGHRS and YFSETQ. This CDR3 comprises 16 residues. The CDR3 nucleotides read TGCGCCAGCAGCGGCGGGACTAGCGGGGGGGGTGGTGAGCAGTTCTTC. The encoded protein is CASSGGTSGGGGEQFF. Complete variable domain (other parts from reference TRBV5-1 and TRBJ2-1): KAGVTQTPRYLIKTRGQQVTLSCSPISGHRSVSWYQQTPGQGLQFLFEYFSETQRNKGNFPGRFSGRQFSNSRSEMNVSTLELGDSALYLCASSGGTSGGGGEQFFGPGTRLTVL.

To note about this clonotype: A much larger clonotype is one base distant, so this may be a read error. The chain links TRBV14 to TRBJ2-1; D unclear. The CDR3 runs 13 residues. The germline CDR1 and CDR2 sequences are SGHDN and FVKESK. Trimming cost V 0 bases and J 2 bases, with 2 bases left between them. DNA for the CDR3: TGTGCCAGCAGCCAAGAGACCTACAATGAGCAGTTCTTC. Amino acid sequence: CASSQETYNEQFF. Full variable domain (missing parts from reference TRBV14 and TRBJ2-1): EAGVTQFPSHSVIEKGQTVTLRCDPISGHDNLYWYRRVMGKEIKFLLHFVKESKQDESGMPNNRFLAERTGGTYSTLKVQPAELEDSGVYFCASSQETYNEQFFGPGTRLTVL.